This T cell receptor (beta chain) was captured by sequencing in a study of cytomegalovirus exposure and HLA in healthy donors. The J segment lost 1 base and the V segment lost 3 bases, leaving 3 bases of the junction unmatched. CDR1 and CDR2 from the germline V gene are LNHDA and SQIVND (reference sequence). The CDR3 loop spans 16 amino acids. Primers: 60 Vbeta forward and 13 Jbeta reverse. The authors' processing: In a later analysis, of 70 million to 85 million unique beta chains, roughly 10 million appeared in at least two donors. Profiled with immunoSEQ multiplex PCR; TCRdb holds only in-frame clones, not every one. V, J and clone size are taken as reported in that table, and D and trimming were inferred from the DNA itself. The repertoire holds roughly 130,000 clones, with about 80% as singletons.

The material sequenced was PBMCs. The receptor was isolated from a man in his thirties or forties in good health and CMV-seronegative. The chain uses TRBV19 and TRBJ2-1; 10 bases line up with TRBD2. DNA for the CDR3: TGTGCCAGTAGTATTGCTAGCGGGAGATCCTACAATGAGCAGTTCTTC. Residues: CASSIASGRSYNEQFF.